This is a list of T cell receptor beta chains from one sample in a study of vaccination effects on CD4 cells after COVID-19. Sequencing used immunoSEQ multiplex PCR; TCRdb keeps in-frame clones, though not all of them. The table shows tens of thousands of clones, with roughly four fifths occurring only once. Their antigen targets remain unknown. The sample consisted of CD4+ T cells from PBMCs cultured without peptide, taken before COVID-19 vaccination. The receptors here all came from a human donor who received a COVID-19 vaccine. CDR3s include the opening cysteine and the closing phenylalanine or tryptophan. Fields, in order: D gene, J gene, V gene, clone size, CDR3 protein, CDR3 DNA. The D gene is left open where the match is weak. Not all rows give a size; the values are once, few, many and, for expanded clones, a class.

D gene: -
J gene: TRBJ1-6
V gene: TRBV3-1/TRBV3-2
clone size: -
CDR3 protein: CASSQAGLNSPLHF
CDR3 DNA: TGTGCCAGCAGCCAAGCAGGGCTTAATTCACCCCTCCACTTT

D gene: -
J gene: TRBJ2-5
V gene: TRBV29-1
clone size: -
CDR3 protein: CSVEPGNRETQYF
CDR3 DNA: TGCAGCGTTGAACCAGGGAACCGAGAGACCCAGTACTTC

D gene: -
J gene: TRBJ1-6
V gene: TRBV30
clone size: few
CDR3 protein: CAWSEGDASPLHF
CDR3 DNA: TGTGCCTGGAGTGAAGGTGATGCTTCACCCCTCCACTTT

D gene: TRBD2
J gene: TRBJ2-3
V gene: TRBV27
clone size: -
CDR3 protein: CASSFGLAGAGADTQYF
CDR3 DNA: TGTGCCAGCAGTTTCGGACTAGCGGGAGCCGGGGCAGATACGCAGTATTTT

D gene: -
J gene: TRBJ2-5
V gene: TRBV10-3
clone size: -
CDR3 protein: CAISESGVETQYF
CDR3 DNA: TGTGCCATCAGTGAGTCGGGAGTAGAGACCCAGTACTTC

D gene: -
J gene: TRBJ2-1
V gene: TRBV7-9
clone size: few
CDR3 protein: CASSLALRPGEQFF
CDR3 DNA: TGTGCCAGCAGCTTAGCCCTGCGGCCTGGTGAGCAGTTCTTC

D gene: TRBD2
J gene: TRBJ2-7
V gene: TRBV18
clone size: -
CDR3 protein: CASSSRGFSGRISYEQYF
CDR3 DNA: TGTGCCAGCTCATCCCGCGGATTTAGCGGGAGAATCTCCTACGAGCAGTACTTC

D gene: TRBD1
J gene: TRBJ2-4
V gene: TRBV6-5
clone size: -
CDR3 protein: CASRDRRDIQYF
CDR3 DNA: TGTGCCAGCAGGGACAGGAGAGACATTCAGTACTTC

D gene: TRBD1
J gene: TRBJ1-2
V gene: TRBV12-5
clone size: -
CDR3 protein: CASGLYRQGPSGYTF
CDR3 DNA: TGTGCTAGTGGTTTGTACCGACAGGGGCCATCGGGCTACACCTTC

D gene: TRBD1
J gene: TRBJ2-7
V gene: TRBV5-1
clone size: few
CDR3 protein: CASSLGQARTSYEQYF
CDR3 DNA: TGCGCCAGCAGCCTCGGACAGGCTAGGACGTCTTACGAGCAGTACTTC

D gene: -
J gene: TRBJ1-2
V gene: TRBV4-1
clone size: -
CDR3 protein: CASSQDLGGYTF
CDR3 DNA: TGCGCCAGCAGCCAAGATCTAGGTGGCTACACCTTC

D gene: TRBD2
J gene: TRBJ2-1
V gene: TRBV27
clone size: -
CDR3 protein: CASSPGAGGLYNEQFF
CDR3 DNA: TGTGCCAGCAGTCCAGGCGCGGGAGGCCTATACAATGAGCAGTTCTTC

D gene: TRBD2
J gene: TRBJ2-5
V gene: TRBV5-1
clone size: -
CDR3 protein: CASSLVLAGGLETQYF
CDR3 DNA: TGCGCCAGCAGCTTAGTTCTAGCGGGGGGGCTGGAGACCCAGTACTTC

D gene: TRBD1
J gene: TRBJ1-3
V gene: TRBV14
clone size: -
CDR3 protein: CASKQYSGQGAYGNTIYF
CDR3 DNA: TGTGCCAGCAAACAATATTCGGGACAGGGGGCCTATGGAAACACCATATATTTT

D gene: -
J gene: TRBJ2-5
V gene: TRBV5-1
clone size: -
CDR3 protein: CASSPGTSQETQYF
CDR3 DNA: TGCGCCAGCAGCCCCGGGACTTCCCAAGAGACCCAGTACTTC

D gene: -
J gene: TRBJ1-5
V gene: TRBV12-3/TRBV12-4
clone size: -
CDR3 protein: CASNRGEQPQHF
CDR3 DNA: TGTGCCAGCAATAGGGGGGAGCAGCCCCAGCATTTT

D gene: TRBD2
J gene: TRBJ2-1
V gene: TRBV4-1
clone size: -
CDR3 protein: CASSHGGRGGDEQFF
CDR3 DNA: TGCGCCAGCAGCCACGGGGGCCGGGGGGGCGATGAGCAGTTCTTC

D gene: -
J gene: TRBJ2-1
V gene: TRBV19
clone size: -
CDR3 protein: CASSIRGGNEQFF
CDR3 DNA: TGTGCCAGTAGTATAAGGGGGGGCAATGAGCAGTTCTTC

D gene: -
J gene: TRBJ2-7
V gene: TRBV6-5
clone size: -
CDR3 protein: CASSPMTASSYEQYF
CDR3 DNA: TGTGCCAGCAGTCCTATGACCGCGAGCTCCTACGAGCAGTACTTC

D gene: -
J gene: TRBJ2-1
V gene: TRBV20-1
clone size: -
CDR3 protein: CSLGWKLEQFF
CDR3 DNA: TGCAGTCTAGGGTGGAAGCTTGAGCAGTTCTTC

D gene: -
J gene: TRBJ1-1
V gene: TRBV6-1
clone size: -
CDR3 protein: CASSEARMNTEAFF
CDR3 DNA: TGTGCCAGCAGTGAAGCGCGAATGAACACTGAAGCTTTCTTT

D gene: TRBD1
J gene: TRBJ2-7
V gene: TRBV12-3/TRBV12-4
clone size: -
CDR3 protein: CASSSTGSGEQYF
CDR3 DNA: TGTGCCAGCAGTTCGACAGGGTCGGGGGAGCAGTACTTC

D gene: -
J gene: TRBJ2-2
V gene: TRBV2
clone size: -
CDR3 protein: CASSVDRPGVAGELFF
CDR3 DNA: TGTGCCAGCAGTGTCGATAGGCCAGGGGTTGCCGGGGAGCTGTTTTTT

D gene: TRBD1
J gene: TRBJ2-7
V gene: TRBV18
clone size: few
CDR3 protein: CASSRDRTYEQYF
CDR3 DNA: TGTGCCAGCTCACGGGACAGGACCTACGAGCAGTACTTC

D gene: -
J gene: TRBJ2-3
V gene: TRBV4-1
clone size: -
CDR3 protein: CASSPFPISRTTDTQYF
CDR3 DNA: TGCGCCAGCAGCCCCTTCCCGATTAGCAGGACGACAGATACGCAGTATTTT

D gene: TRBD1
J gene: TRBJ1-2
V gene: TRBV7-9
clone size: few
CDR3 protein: CASSIRDRGLKDYGYTF
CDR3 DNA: TGTGCCAGCAGCATCCGGGACAGGGGGCTAAAAGACTATGGCTACACCTTC

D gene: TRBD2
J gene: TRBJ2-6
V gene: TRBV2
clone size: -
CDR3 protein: CASSGPRGLAGSSGANVLTF
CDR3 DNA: TGTGCCAGCAGTGGGCCCAGGGGACTAGCGGGAAGCTCTGGGGCCAACGTCCTGACTTTC

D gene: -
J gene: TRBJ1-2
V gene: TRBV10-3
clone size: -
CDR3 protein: CAISPGRPPYGYTF
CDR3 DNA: TGTGCCATCAGTCCGGGACGCCCACCCTATGGCTACACCTTC

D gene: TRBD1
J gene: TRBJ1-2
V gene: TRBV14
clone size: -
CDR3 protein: CASSPGQGYGYTF
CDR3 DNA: TGTGCCAGCAGCCCGGGACAGGGCTATGGCTACACCTTC

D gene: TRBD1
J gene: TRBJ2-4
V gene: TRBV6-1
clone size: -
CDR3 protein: CASSEGTGGGNIQYF
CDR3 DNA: TGTGCCAGCAGTGAGGGGACAGGGGGCGGAAACATTCAGTACTTC

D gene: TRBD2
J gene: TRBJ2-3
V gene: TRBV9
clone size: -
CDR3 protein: CASSVGVVGSGSDTQYF
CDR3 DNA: TGTGCCAGCAGCGTAGGCGTGGTAGGGAGCGGGAGTGATACGCAGTATTTT

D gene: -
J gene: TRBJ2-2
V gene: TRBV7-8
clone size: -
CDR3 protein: CASGRTVANTGELFF
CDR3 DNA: TGTGCCAGCGGCCGGACAGTCGCGAACACCGGGGAGCTGTTTTTT

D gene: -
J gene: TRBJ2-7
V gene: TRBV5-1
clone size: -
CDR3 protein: CASSSLAGQNNYEQYF
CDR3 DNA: TGCGCCAGCAGCTCCTTAGCGGGACAGAATAACTACGAGCAGTACTTC

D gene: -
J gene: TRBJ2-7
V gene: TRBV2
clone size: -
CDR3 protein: CASSEVRRQTPYEQYF
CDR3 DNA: TGTGCCAGCAGTGAAGTCAGGCGCCAGACCCCCTACGAGCAGTACTTC

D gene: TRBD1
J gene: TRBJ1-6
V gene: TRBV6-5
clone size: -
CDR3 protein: CASSSTGGSNSPLHF
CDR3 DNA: TGTGCCAGCAGTTCAACAGGGGGTTCTAATTCACCCCTCCACTTT

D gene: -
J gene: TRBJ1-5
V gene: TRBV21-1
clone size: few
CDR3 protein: CASSKVRCSNQPQHF
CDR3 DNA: TGTGCCAGCAGCAAAGTGAGGTGCAGCAATCAGCCCCAGCATTTT

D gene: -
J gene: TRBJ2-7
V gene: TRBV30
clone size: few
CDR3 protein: CASRPRLFPGHEQYF
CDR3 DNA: TGTGCCTCAAGACCCCGGCTTTTCCCAGGGCACGAGCAGTACTTC

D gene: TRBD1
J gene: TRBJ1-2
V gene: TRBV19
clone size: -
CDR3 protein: CASSGQGHYGYTF
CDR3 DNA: TGTGCCAGTAGTGGACAGGGTCACTATGGCTACACCTTC

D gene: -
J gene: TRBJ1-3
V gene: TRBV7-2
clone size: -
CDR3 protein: CASSPGEGRHTIYF
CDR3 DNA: TGTGCCAGCAGCCCGGGGGAGGGGCGTCACACCATATATTTT

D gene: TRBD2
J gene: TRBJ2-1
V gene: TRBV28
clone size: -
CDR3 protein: CASGIAGGQVEQFF
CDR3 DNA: TGTGCCAGCGGGATAGCGGGAGGGCAAGTTGAGCAGTTCTTC

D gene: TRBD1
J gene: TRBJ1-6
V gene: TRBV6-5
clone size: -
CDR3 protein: CASSYSGTDNSPLHF
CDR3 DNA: TGTGCCAGCAGTTACTCTGGGACAGATAATTCACCCCTCCACTTT

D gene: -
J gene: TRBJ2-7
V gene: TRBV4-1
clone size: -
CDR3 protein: CASSQLLTRLSYEQYF
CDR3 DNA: TGCGCCAGCAGCCAACTTTTAACCCGGCTCTCCTACGAGCAGTACTTC

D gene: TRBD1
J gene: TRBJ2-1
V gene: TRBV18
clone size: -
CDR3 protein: CASSPPGQGYNEQFF
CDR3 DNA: TGTGCCAGCTCACCTCCGGGACAGGGTTACAATGAGCAGTTCTTC

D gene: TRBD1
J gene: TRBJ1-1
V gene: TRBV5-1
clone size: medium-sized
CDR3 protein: CASSGQGLHTEAFF
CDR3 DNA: TGCGCCAGCAGCGGACAGGGTTTGCACACTGAAGCTTTCTTT

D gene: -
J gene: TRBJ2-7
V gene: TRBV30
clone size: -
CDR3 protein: CAWRGAESYEQYF
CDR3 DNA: TGTGCCTGGAGGGGAGCGGAGTCCTACGAGCAGTACTTC

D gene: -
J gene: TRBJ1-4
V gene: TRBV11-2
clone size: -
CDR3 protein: CASSLDLQGGKLFF
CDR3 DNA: TGTGCCAGCAGCTTAGATTTGCAGGGTGGGAAACTGTTTTTT

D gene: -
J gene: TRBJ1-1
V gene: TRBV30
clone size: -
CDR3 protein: CAWSSRGTEAFF
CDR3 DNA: TGTGCCTGGAGTTCCAGGGGCACTGAAGCTTTCTTT

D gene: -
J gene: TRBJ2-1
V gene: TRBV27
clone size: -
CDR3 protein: CASSYHGAKKQFF
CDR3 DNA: TGTGCCAGCAGTTACCATGGGGCCAAGAAACAGTTCTTC

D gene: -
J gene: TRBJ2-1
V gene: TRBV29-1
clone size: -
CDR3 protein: CSVDRGSEQFF
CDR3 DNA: TGCAGCGTTGACCGGGGGAGTGAGCAGTTCTTC

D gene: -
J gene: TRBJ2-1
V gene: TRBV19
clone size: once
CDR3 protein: CASRSFSYNEQFF
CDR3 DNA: TGTGCCAGTAGGAGTTTCTCCTACAATGAGCAGTTCTTC

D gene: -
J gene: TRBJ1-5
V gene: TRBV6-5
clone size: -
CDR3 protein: CASSGQQNQPQHF
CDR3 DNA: TGTGCCAGCAGCGGACAGCAAAATCAGCCCCAGCATTTT

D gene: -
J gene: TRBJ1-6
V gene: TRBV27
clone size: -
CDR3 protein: CASSLAREPRGSPLHF
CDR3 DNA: TGTGCCAGCAGTTTAGCCAGGGAGCCCCGTGGTTCACCCCTCCACTTT

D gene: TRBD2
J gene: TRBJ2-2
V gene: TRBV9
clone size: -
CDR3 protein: CASSVFSGDSGELFF
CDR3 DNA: TGTGCCAGCAGCGTCTTTAGCGGGGACTCCGGGGAGCTGTTTTTT

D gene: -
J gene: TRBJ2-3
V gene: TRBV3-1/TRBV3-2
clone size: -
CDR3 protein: CASSQGQAQYF
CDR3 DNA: TGTGCCAGCAGCCAAGGACAGGCGCAGTATTTT

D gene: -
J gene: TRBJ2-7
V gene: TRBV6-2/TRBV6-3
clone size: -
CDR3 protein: CASSLTYEQYF
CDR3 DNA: TGTGCCAGCAGCCTGACCTACGAGCAGTACTTC